These 31 T cell receptor beta chains were sequenced from one sample in a study of response to subunit inactivated influenza vaccine. TCRdb reprocessed the RT-PCR reads via MiXCR and lists one record per CDR3 protein. The sample shows 500,000 to 600,000 distinct CDR3 sequences, 11% of them seen only once. In addition, the sample was reused for a study of T cells expressing NK-cell markers. As reported in that work: cDNA encoding TCR beta was synthesized via 5'RACE template switching incorporating UMIs.

Sample: PBMCs from blood, taken on the day of vaccination. The source is a man aged 45 to 65 who received an inactivated influenza vaccine.

This clonotype has just a few counts. This chain connects TRBV20-1 to TRBJ1-1; D remains unclear. V was cut by 5 bases and J by 0 bases, with 10 bases left in between. This CDR3 is built from 13 residues. Germline lookup yields CDR1 DFQATT and CDR2 SNEGSKA (reference sequence). The CDR3 spells CSARSPMNTEAFF. CDR3 DNA: TGCAGTGCTCGGTCCCCAATGAACACTGAAGCTTTCTTT.

The chain combines TRBV29-1 with TRBJ2-7, with 8 bases that match TRBD1. The J segment lost 3 bases and the V segment lost 6 bases, leaving 16 bases of the junction unmatched. The V gene's germline CDR1 is SQVTM and CDR2 ANQGSEA. The CDR3 covers 16 residues. The CDR3 DNA sequence: TGCAGCGTGGCAGGGGGCGGCCCCCTTTTAGGCTACGAGCAGTACTTC. Amino acids: CSVAGGGPLLGYEQYF.

This clonotype was detected ten times or more. This chain joins TRBV12-3 or TRBV12-4 and TRBJ2-1; possible D gene TRBD2, 6 bases. The CDR3 loop spans 13 amino acids. Trimming shortened V by 2 bases and J by 7 bases, and 9 bases separated the two germline ends. The CDR3 region has the DNA TGTGCCAGCAGTTTACTGCGGGAAAATGAGCAGTTCTTC. Translation: CASSLLRENEQFF.

The sample holds many counts of this clonotype. The CDR3 DNA reads as TGTGCCAGCAGGTTACAGATCCGGGCCGCTAGCACAGATACGCAGTATTTT. This codes for CASRLQIRAASTDTQYF. This chain uses TRBV11-2 with TRBJ2-3; D is undetermined. The V and J ends lost 6 bases and 0 bases respectively, with 19 bases between them. The CDR3 covers 17 residues. Germline V gives CDR1 SGHAT, CDR2 FQNNGV. The full variable domain, with the rest looked up from reference TRBV11-2 and TRBJ2-3, is EAGVAQSPRYKIIEKRQSVAFWCNPISGHATLYWYQQILGQGPKLLIQFQNNGVVDDSQLPKDRFSAERLKGVDSTLKIQPAKLEDSAVYLCASRLQIRAASTDTQYFGPGTRLTVL.

This clonotype was detected a few times. The genes are TRBV20-1 and TRBJ2-5; D remains ambiguous. Trimming removed 5 bases from V and 5 bases from J, with 12 bases in between. Germline-derived CDR1 and CDR2 are DFQATT and SNEGSKA (reference sequence). There are 12 residues in the CDR3. The CDR3 region has the DNA TGCAGTGCTGCTCGACCGGAGGAGACCCAGTACTTC. Protein: CSAARPEETQYF.

The V and J genes are TRBV7-9 and TRBJ2-1; D is ambiguous. V gave up 3 bases and J gave up 3 bases, with 9 bases separating them. This CDR3 has 14 amino acids. CDR1 and CDR2 (germline): SEHNR, FQNEAQ (reference sequence). The CDR3 DNA follows: TGTGCCAGCAGCTTTTGGGGTGACTACAATGAGCAGTTCTTC. Translating it yields CASSFWGDYNEQFF.

This clonotype appeared a few times. The chain uses TRBV5-1 and TRBJ2-7; D gene uncertain. Germline CDR1 reads SGHRS; CDR2 reads YFSETQ. The CDR3 contains 14 residues. V lost 7 bases, J lost 3 bases, and 17 bases lay in between. The CDR3 DNA sequence: TGCGCCAGCGCAATAAATCTGGGCAGCTACGAGCAGTACTTC. This encodes CASAINLGSYEQYF. Full variable domain (missing parts from reference TRBV5-1 and TRBJ2-7): KAGVTQTPRYLIKTRGQQVTLSCSPISGHRSVSWYQQTPGQGLQFLFEYFSETQRNKGNFPGRFSGRQFSNSRSEMNVSTLELGDSALYLCASAINLGSYEQYFGPGTRLTVT.

In this sample, this clonotype turned up a few times. This chain joins TRBV28 and TRBJ2-7; no firm D call. The germline CDR1 and CDR2 sequences are MDHEN and SYDVKM. V lost 6 bases and J 1 base, leaving 22 bases between the germline ends. This CDR3 region has 17 residues. The CDR3 DNA sequence: TGTGCCAGCAGCGCCGACAAATTCAACTCAAAGTCCTACGAGCAGTACTTC. It codes for CASSADKFNSKSYEQYF. The whole variable domain, remainder taken from reference TRBV28 and TRBJ2-7, is DVKVTQSSRYLVKRTGEKVFLECVQDMDHENMFWYRQDPGLGLRLIYFSYDVKMKEKGDIPEGYSVSREKKERFSLILESASTNQTSMYLCASSADKFNSKSYEQYFGPGTRLTVT.

There are a few counts of this clonotype. V gene TRBV29-1 combines with J gene TRBJ2-3; the D gene is possibly TRBD1 (7 bases). Per the germline V gene, CDR1 is SQVTM and CDR2 is ANQGSEA. This CDR3 spans 14 amino acids. Trimming took off 6 bases at V and 0 bases at J, with 13 bases between the two ends. The CDR3 spells CSVEQGTSTDTQYF. The CDR3 DNA follows: TGCAGCGTAGAACAGGGGACTAGCACAGATACGCAGTATTTT.

This clonotype occurred many times. The rearrangement uses TRBV29-1 and TRBJ1-1; D is ambiguous. CDR1 and CDR2 from the germline V gene are SQVTM and ANQGSEA. The germline V and J ends were trimmed by 2 bases and 1 base, with 11 bases remaining between them. This CDR3 is 14 amino acids long. The CDR3 nucleotides are TGCAGCGTTGAATCCAGGACTGAGAACACTGAAGCTTTCTTT. Protein sequence: CSVESRTENTEAFF.

The chain carries TRBV20-1 and TRBJ2-4; D remains ambiguous. Looked up from germline, CDR1 is DFQATT and CDR2 is SNEGSKA (reference sequence). This CDR3 comprises 10 residues. V was shortened by 2 bases and J by 11 bases, with 7 bases between the two germline ends. CDR3 protein: CSARLQVQYF. The CDR3 nucleotides are TGCAGTGCTAGACTGCAGGTTCAGTACTTC.

This clonotype was detected a few times. The J gene is TRBJ2-3, the V gene TRBV5-1; TRBD1 or TRBD2 may be the D gene (5 bases each). Trimming took 0 bases from V and 1 from J, leaving 12 bases between them. The length of the CDR3 is 16 residues. CDR1 and CDR2 from the germline V gene are SGHRS and YFSETQ. CDR3 nucleotides: TGCGCCAGCAGCTTGGGTCGGGACCCCCGCACAGATACGCAGTATTTT. Translated: CASSLGRDPRTDTQYF.

The V gene is TRBV20-1, the J gene TRBJ2-1; D possibly matches TRBD1 or TRBD2 (6 bases each). Trimming shortened V by 2 bases and J by 12 bases, and 20 bases separated the two germline ends. Germline loops: CDR1 DFQATT, CDR2 SNEGSKA (reference sequence). The CDR3 is 14 amino acids. The CDR3 sequence: CSARPGASFSGQFF. CDR3 DNA sequence: TGCAGTGCTAGACCGGGGGCGAGTTTTTCTGGGCAGTTCTTC.

Notes on this clonotype: Possible read error: a much larger clone is one base away. The genes are TRBV7-8 and TRBJ2-1, with D tentatively TRBD2 (5 bases). Germline assignment: CDR1 SGHVS and CDR2 FQNEAQ. The CDR3 is made up of 18 amino acids. With 5 bases removed from V and 4 bases from J, the gap between germline ends came to 24 bases. The CDR3 coding sequence is TGTGCCAGCAGCCCCCCCAGCAAAGGCCCAACGGGGTACAATGAGCAGTTCTTC. Translation: CASSPPSKGPTGYNEQFF.

This rearrangement joins TRBV5-5 to TRBJ1-5; D gene unclear. Germline assignment: CDR1 SGHKS and CDR2 YYEKEE (reference sequence). Between the trimmed V and J ends, which lost 0 bases and 0 bases, there was a span of 10 bases. The CDR3 totals 16 residues. CDR3 in amino acids: CASSLESRSSNQPQHF. For the CDR3, the DNA is TGTGCCAGCAGCTTGGAGTCACGGAGTAGCAATCAGCCCCAGCATTTT. Full variable domain (remainder filled in from reference TRBV5-5 and TRBJ1-5): DAGVTQSPTHLIKTRGQQVTLRCSPISGHKSVSWYQQVLGQGPQFIFQYYEKEERGRGNFPDRFSARQFPNYSSELNVNALLLGDSALYLCASSLESRSSNQPQHFGDGTRLSIL.

This clonotype came up a few times. This chain connects TRBV2 to TRBJ2-1; 12 bases are shared with TRBD2. The CDR3 consists of 15 residues. V shed 4 bases, J shed 8 bases, and the junction held 6 bases outside the gene matches. The germline CDR1 and CDR2 sequences are SNHLY and FYNNEI. In DNA form, the CDR3 reads TGTGCCAGCAGTGTACTAGCGGGGGGCGGCGATGAGCAGTTCTTC. It yields the protein CASSVLAGGGDEQFF.

This chain links TRBV29-1 with TRBJ2-7; D is possibly TRBD2 (5 bases). V lost 6 bases, J lost 0 bases, and 12 bases lay in between. The CDR3 has 13 residues. Germline CDR1 reads SQVTM; CDR2 reads ANQGSEA. CDR3 region: CSVRGFNSYEQYF. The CDR3 DNA is TGCAGCGTCCGGGGATTCAACTCCTACGAGCAGTACTTC.

This clonotype was seen more than once but under ten times. The chain has TRBV10-3 and TRBJ2-5; 7 bases fit TRBD1. The CDR3 runs 13 residues. Germline CDR1 reads ENHRY; CDR2 reads SYGVKD. Germline trimming cut 10 bases from V and 5 bases from J; bases unmatched to any gene: 10. Here the CDR3 DNA reads TGTGCCAGCCAACAGGGGAGCGAGGAGACCCAGTACTTC. Its protein product is CASQQGSEETQYF.

The J gene is TRBJ2-4, the V gene TRBV9; TRBD2 agrees at 8 bases. CDR3 length: 16 residues. V gave up 3 bases and J gave up 4 bases; unmatched junction bases: 9. The germline gives CDR1 SGDLS, CDR2 YYNGEE. This CDR3 reads CASSAAVAGIKNIQYF. The CDR3 region has the DNA TGTGCCAGCAGCGCCGCGGTAGCGGGGATTAAAAACATTCAGTACTTC.

This clonotype was recorded many times. The chain links TRBV11-2 to TRBJ2-1, with 7 bases matching TRBD1. Germline lookup yields CDR1 SGHAT and CDR2 FQNNGV. J was trimmed by 2 bases and V by 1 base; bases with no gene match: 2. The CDR3 runs to 15 residues. The CDR3 is CASSLGTGAYNEQFF. In nucleotides, the CDR3 is TGTGCCAGCAGCTTAGGAACAGGGGCCTACAATGAGCAGTTCTTC.

This sequence joins TRBV30 and TRBJ2-3; 15 positions match TRBD2. The CDR3 runs 17 residues. Germline CDR1 and CDR2: GTSNPN and SVGIG (reference sequence). V shed 5 bases and J 4 bases; nucleotides not matched to a gene: 10. This chain's CDR3 is CAWEPLGLAGGADTQYF. CDR3 DNA sequence: TGTGCCTGGGAGCCCCTGGGACTAGCGGGAGGCGCAGATACGCAGTATTTT.

This clonotype was observed a few times. This chain uses TRBV7-9 with TRBJ1-5; 7 nucleotides match TRBD1. Germline CDR1 is SEHNR and CDR2 is FQNEAQ (reference sequence). This CDR3 is 16 amino acids long. Unmatched junction bases numbered 8, after V lost 5 bases and J lost 1 base. This CDR3 reads CASSGPGTESNQPQHF. The CDR3 nucleotides are TGTGCCAGCAGCGGCCCCGGGACAGAAAGCAATCAGCCCCAGCATTTT.

The V call is TRBV12-3 or TRBV12-4, the J call TRBJ1-2; 7 bases agree with TRBD1. With V trimmed by 6 bases and J by 7 bases, 8 bases remained unmatched. The CDR3 sequence is 13 residues long. CDR3 nucleotide sequence: TGTGCCAGCAGGGCTGAGACAGGGAGTGGCTACACCTTC. Translated: CASRAETGSGYTF.

This clonotype was picked up many times. The chain has TRBV6-2 or TRBV6-3 and TRBJ2-5; D is uncertain. V was pared by 6 bases and J by 3 bases, with 8 bases between. Germline assignment: CDR1 MNHEY and CDR2 SVGEGT. This CDR3 is 12 amino acids long. CDR3 DNA: TGTGCCAGCAGCCCGGTGGAAGAGACCCAGTACTTC. It yields the protein CASSPVEETQYF.

This clonotype was picked up a small number of times. The chain links TRBV10-3 to TRBJ2-2, with TRBD1 matching over 8 bases. V gave up 5 bases and J gave up 1 base; unmatched junction bases: 3. The CDR3 is 15 amino acids. Germline V gene lookup returns CDR1 ENHRY and CDR2 SYGVKD. The CDR3 loop reads CAISPTGENTGELFF. The CDR3 nucleotides read TGTGCCATCAGTCCGACAGGGGAGAACACCGGGGAGCTGTTTTTT.

This clonotype was seen a few times. This chain uses TRBV7-3 with TRBJ2-3; 8 nucleotides line up with TRBD2. Per germline, CDR1 SGHTA and CDR2 FQGTGA. The CDR3 extends over 15 amino acids. J lost 1 base, V lost 4 bases, and 4 bases had no gene match. In DNA form, the CDR3 reads TGTGCCAGCAGCTCATTGACTAGCGGCACAGATACGCAGTATTTT. This translates into CASSSLTSGTDTQYF.

This clonotype was seen a few times. The chain links TRBV4-2 to TRBJ2-1; the match to TRBD2 covers 8 bases. The V segment lost 1 base and the J segment 0 bases; nucleotides outside the gene matches: 8. Germline CDR1 reads LGHNA; CDR2 reads YNFKEQ. CDR3 size: 18 residues. As DNA, the CDR3 is TGTGCCAGCAGCCAAGGCGCCAGCGGGGGCGGCTCCTACAATGAGCAGTTCTTC. This encodes CASSQGASGGGSYNEQFF.

V usage is TRBV20-1 and J usage is TRBJ1-5; TRBD1 agrees at 7 bases. Germline CDR1 and CDR2: DFQATT and SNEGSKA (reference sequence). This CDR3 region has 13 residues. V was pared by 6 bases and J by 4 bases, with 6 bases of the junction left unmatched. The CDR3 region is CSANQGGNQPQHF. The CDR3 DNA follows: TGCAGTGCCAACCAGGGGGGGAATCAGCCCCAGCATTTT.

The chain joins TRBV29-1 to TRBJ2-4; TRBD2 agrees at 11 bases. The V gene end was trimmed by 4 bases and the J gene end by 6 bases; junction bases not matched to a gene: 11. In germline, CDR1 is SQVTM, CDR2 ANQGSEA. The CDR3 length is 16 residues. CDR3 protein: CSVGGGTSGIINIQYF. CDR3 DNA: TGCAGCGTTGGGGGGGGGACTAGCGGAATTATAAACATTCAGTACTTC.

This clonotype has a count of ten or more. The rearrangement joins TRBV28 to TRBJ1-2; TRBD1 matches at 10 bases. There are 16 residues in the CDR3. The junction had 9 bases not matched to a gene; V was cut back by 4 bases and J by 4 bases. Germline V gene data show CDR1 as MDHEN and CDR2 as SYDVKM. CDR3 in amino acids: CASSSFDRGRGYGYTF. CDR3 DNA: TGTGCCAGCAGTTCCTTCGACAGGGGGCGAGGCTATGGCTACACCTTC.

V and J are TRBV4-3 and TRBJ2-7; D is tentatively TRBD1 or TRBD2 (6 bases each). The CDR3 totals 16 residues. The V end lost 5 bases, the J end lost 6 bases, and 23 bases lay between the germline ends. The germline V gene has CDR1 LGHNA and CDR2 YSLEER. Written as DNA, the CDR3 is TGCGCCAGCAGCGTGGTTTGGGGGGCCGTCCTGTGCGAGCAGTACTTC. Amino acids: CASSVVWGAVLCEQYF.